This TCR beta chain was retrieved from a study of cytomegalovirus exposure and HLA in healthy donors. Study-level background: Samples from HLA-typed donors yielded around 85 million unique TCRs in an early data release.

Overall study results and limits: V- and J-gene trimming of TCR beta was linked (in a later analysis) to a missense DCLRE1C variant.

On this clone: Its target is unknown.

Researchers ran the PCR with 60 Vbeta and 13 Jbeta primers. This table comes from immunoSEQ multiplex PCR, and its TCRdb copy is limited to in-frame clones, with some not included. Of about 140,000 clones listed, almost 80% are singletons. The material sequenced was PBMCs. The sequence was obtained from a man between 18 and 35 years old in good health and CMV-seronegative.

The CDR3 reads CASRNRGGAYGYTF. The CDR3 DNA reads as TGTGCCAGCAGAAATAGAGGGGGGGCCTATGGCTACACCTTC. V gene TRBV5-4 combines with J gene TRBJ1-2, with D perhaps matching TRBD1 (6 bases). V shed 5 bases and J shed 4 bases, with 15 bases lying between them. The germline CDR1 and CDR2 sequences are SGHNT and YYREEE (reference sequence). This CDR3 spans 14 amino acids.